This T cell receptor beta chain was captured by sequencing in a study of CD8 T cells in ankylosing spondylitis. Study observations and caveats: Within ankylosing spondylitis blood, a TCR beta motif made up of fewer than ten highly homologous variants appeared to be characteristic. Several of the motif variants were reported before in synovial fluid and blood from reactive arthritis.

The V end lost 3 bases, the J end lost 0 bases, and 21 bases lay between the germline ends. The CDR3 runs to 18 residues. Per germline, CDR1 SGHVT and CDR2 SQSDAQ. Only a few counts were recorded for this clonotype. Its antigen is still unknown. Construction of TCR beta libraries was performed using quantitative 5'-RACE with molecular barcodes. MiXCR, run by TCRdb on the 5' RACE reads, gives a single entry per CDR3 protein. The sample has roughly 700,000 distinct CDR3 sequences; around 20% are singletons. Sequenced material: blood, either unsorted or a sorted T cell fraction (not recorded which). This TCR came from a male donor with ankylosing spondylitis. The V call is TRBV7-4, the J call TRBJ2-7; perhaps TRBD2 as D (5 bases). This CDR3 reads CASSFISGRSDPSYEQYF. CDR3 DNA sequence: TGTGCCAGCAGCTTTATCAGCGGCCGGAGTGACCCCTCCTACGAGCAGTACTTC. The entire variable domain, with the rest obtained from reference TRBV7-4 and TRBJ2-7, is as follows: GAGVSQSPRYKVAKRGRDVALRCDSISGHVTLYWYRQTLGQGSEVLTYSQSDAQRDKSGRPSGRFSAERPERSVSTLKIQRTEQGDSAVYLCASSFISGRSDPSYEQYFGPGTRLTVT.